Here is one T cell receptor beta chain with its context. This sample is part of a study of blood T cells in healthy people across ages. Every sample yielded at least 6.5 million isolated PBMCs. Through a sample-barcoded 5' primer and a J-beta primer mix, a second PCR was run for roughly 6 to 12 cycles. TCRdb reprocessed the 5' RACE reads via MiXCR and lists one record per CDR3 protein. This table holds over 1,500,000 distinct CDR3 sequences, approximately 40% found once. There are 13 residues in the CDR3. With 4 bases clipped from V and 8 bases from J, the junction kept 3 bases outside the gene matches. Germline V lookup: CDR1 SGHRS, CDR2 YFSETQ.

The source of this sequence is a human donor in good health. The sample comprised blood. The chain employs TRBV5-1 and TRBJ1-4, with 9 bases fitting TRBD1. CDR3 loop: CASSDRGEEKLFF. The CDR3 coding sequence is TGCGCCAGCAGCGACAGGGGGGAAGAAAAACTGTTTTTT.